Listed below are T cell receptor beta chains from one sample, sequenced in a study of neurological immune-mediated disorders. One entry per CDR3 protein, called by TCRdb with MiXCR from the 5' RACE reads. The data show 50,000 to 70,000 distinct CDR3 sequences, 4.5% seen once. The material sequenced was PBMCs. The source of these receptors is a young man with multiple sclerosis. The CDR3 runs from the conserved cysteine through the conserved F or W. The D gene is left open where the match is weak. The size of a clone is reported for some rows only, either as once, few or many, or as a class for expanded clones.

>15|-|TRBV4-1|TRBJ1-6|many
TGCGCCAGCAGCCAAGACGGGCAGGGAGGTTCACCCCTCCACTTT
CASSQDGQGGSPLHF
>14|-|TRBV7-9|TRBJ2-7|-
TGTGCCAGCAGCCGCCCAGGCCCTAACTACGAGCAGTACTTC
CASSRPGPNYEQYF
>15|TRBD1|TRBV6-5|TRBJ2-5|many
TGTGCCAGCAGGCCGGGACAGGGGGTTGCAGAGACCCAGTACTTC
CASRPGQGVAETQYF
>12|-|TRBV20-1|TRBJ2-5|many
TGCAGTGCTAGTCAAGGGCAAGAGACCCAGTACTTC
CSASQGQETQYF
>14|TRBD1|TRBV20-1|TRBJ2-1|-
TGCAGTGCTATAAGGACAGGACACTACAATGAGCAGTTCTTC
CSAIRTGHYNEQFF
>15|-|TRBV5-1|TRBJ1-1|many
TGCGCCAGCAGCTTGGCCGGGCAGGGAGGAACTGAAGCTTTCTTT
CASSLAGQGGTEAFF
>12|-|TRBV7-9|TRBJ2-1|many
TGTGCCAGCAGCCCCCTCTACAATGAGCAGTTCTTC
CASSPLYNEQFF
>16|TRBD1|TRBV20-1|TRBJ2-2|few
TGCAGTGCCCAGACAGGGTTATCCGCGAACACCGGGGAGCTGTTTTTT
CSAQTGLSANTGELFF
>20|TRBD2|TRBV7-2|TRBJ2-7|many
TGTGCCAGCAGCTCCCCGCTAAAGTTTGGGGGGGTCCTCCTCTCCTACGAGCAGTACTTC
CASSSPLKFGGVLLSYEQYF
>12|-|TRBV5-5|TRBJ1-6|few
TGTGCCAGCAGCCCTCCTGATTCACCCCTCAACTTT
CASSPPDSPLNF
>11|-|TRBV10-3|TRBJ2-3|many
TGTGCCATCTCAGGGGCAGATACGCAGTATTTT
CAISGADTQYF
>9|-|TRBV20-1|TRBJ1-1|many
TGCAGTGCTCGGGCTGAAGCTTTCTTT
CSARAEAFF
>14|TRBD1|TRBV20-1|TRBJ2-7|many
TGCAGTGCTATGAACGACAGGGACTCCTACGAGCAGTACTTC
CSAMNDRDSYEQYF
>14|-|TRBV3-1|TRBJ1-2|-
TGTGCCAGCAGCCGACAGGTGGATGGCTATGGCTACACCTTC
CASSRQVDGYGYTF
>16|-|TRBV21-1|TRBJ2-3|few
TGTGCCAGCAGTGCCCTTGGACCCCCAAGCACAGATACGCAGTATTTT
CASSALGPPSTDTQYF
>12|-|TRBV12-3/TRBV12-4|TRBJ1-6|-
TGTGCCAGCAACGTGGGTAATTCACCCCTCCACTTT
CASNVGNSPLHF
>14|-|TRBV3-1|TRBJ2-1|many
TGTGCCAGCAGCCAAGACCCTGGACGCAATGAGCAGTTCTTC
CASSQDPGRNEQFF
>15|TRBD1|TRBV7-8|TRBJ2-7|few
TGTGCCAGCAGCTTCACCGGGACAGCCTCCTACGAGCAGTACTTC
CASSFTGTASYEQYF
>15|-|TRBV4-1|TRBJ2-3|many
TGCGCCAGCAGCCCCGGTTCATGGGGGACGGATACGCAGTATTTT
CASSPGSWGTDTQYF
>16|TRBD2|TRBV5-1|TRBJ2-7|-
TGCGCCAGCAGCGGGGGACTAGCGGATCCATCCTACGAGCAGTACTTC
CASSGGLADPSYEQYF
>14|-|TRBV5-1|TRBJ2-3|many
TGCGCCAGCACCGATCCTACTAGCACAGATACGCAGTATTTT
CASTDPTSTDTQYF
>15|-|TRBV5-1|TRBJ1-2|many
TGCGCCAGCAGCTTGGAGGGCAGAGCTAACTATGGCTACACCTTC
CASSLEGRANYGYTF
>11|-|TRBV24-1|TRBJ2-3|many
TGTGCCACTAGCCTGGCGGATACGCAGTATTTT
CATSLADTQYF
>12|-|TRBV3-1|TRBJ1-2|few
TGTGCCAGCAGCCTCCGGCCCGGGGGCTACACCTTC
CASSLRPGGYTF